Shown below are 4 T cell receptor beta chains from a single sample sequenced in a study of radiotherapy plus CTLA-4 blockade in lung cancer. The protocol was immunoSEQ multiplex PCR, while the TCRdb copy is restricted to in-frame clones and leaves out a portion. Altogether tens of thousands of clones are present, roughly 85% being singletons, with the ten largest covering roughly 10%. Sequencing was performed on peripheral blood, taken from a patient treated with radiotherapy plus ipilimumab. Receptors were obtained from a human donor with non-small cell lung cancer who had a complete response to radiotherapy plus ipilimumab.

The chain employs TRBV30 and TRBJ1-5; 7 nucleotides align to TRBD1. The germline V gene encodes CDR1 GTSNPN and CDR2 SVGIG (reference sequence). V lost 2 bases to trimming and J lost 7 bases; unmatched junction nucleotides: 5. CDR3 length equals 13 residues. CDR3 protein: CAWSFTGEQPQHF. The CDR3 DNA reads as TGTGCCTGGAGTTTTACAGGGGAACAGCCCCAGCATTTT.

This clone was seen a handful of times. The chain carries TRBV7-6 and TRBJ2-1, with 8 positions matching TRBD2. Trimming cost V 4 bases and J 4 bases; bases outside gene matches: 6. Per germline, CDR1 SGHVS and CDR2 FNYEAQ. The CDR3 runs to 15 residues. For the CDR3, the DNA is TGTGCCAGCAGCTCAGGAGCGGGGGCTTACAATGAGCAGTTCTTC. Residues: CASSSGAGAYNEQFF.

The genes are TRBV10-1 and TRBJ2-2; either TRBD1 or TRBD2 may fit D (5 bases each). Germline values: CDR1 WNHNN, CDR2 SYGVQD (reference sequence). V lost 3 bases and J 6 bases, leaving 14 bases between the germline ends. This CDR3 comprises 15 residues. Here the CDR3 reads CASSDGTSRAGELFF. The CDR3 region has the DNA TGCGCCAGCAGTGATGGGACCTCGAGAGCCGGGGAGCTGTTTTTT.

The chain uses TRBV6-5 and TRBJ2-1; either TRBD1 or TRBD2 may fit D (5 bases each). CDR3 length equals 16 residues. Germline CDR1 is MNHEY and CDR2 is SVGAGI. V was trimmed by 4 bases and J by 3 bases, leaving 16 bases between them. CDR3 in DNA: TGTGCCAGCAGTTCCCTAGGGGACGGGAACTACAATGAGCAGTTCTTC. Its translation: CASSSLGDGNYNEQFF.